The present TCR beta chain was sequenced within a study of blood T cell repertoires in COVID-19. About the study: Donors in the United States, Italy and Spain gave samples during acute or convalescent COVID-19. From T cells, B-cell-depleted T cells, or PBMCs came the material, which was cDNA or gDNA.

Authors' methods: Researchers report that nucleated cell counts were estimated from reference gene primer amplification. The data were produced by immunoSEQ multiplex PCR, yet TCRdb's version contains in-frame clones alone and is incomplete. V, J and clone size derive from that table, while D and trimming were established from the DNA sequence. The data contain roughly 90,000 clones, 85% to 90% of them singletons. Germline V gene sequence: CDR1 SGHTA, CDR2 FQGTGA. The CDR3 totals 13 residues. Trimming cost V 5 bases and J 3 bases, with 9 bases left between them. The receptor was isolated from an elderly woman with active COVID-19. The V call is TRBV7-3, the J call TRBJ2-3; D unclear. Material for sequencing was peripheral blood. The CDR3 reads CASSAERTDTQYF. The DNA of the CDR3 is TGTGCCAGCAGCGCGGAGAGAACAGATACGCAGTATTTT.